These 20 T cell receptor beta chains were all obtained from the same sample, sequenced in a study of cytomegalovirus exposure and HLA in healthy donors. Assay: immunoSEQ multiplex PCR; the TCRdb copy retains only in-frame clones and omits some. Of about 76,000 clones in the sample, approximately 95% are singletons; the top ten hold 1.5% to 1.9%. Sequenced: PBMCs. These receptors came from a man aged 18-30 years in good health and CMV-seropositive.

This chain connects TRBV7-8 to TRBJ2-1; 8 bases line up with TRBD2. V shed 0 bases, J shed 1 base, and the junction held 8 bases outside the gene matches. Germline V lookup: CDR1 SGHVS, CDR2 FQNEAQ. The CDR3 consists of 18 residues. The CDR3 reads CASSLADGSGGSYNEQFF. The CDR3 DNA is TGTGCCAGCAGCTTAGCGGATGGCTCGGGGGGGTCCTACAATGAGCAGTTCTTC.

The V call is TRBV19, the J call TRBJ1-4; D is uncertain. Germline V gives CDR1 LNHDA, CDR2 SQIVND (reference sequence). V was shortened by 3 bases and J by 7 bases, with 12 bases between the two germline ends. The CDR3 spans 14 residues. CDR3 bases: TGTGCCAGTAGTATCTGGGAGAGACGTGAAAAACTGTTTTTT. It yields the protein CASSIWERREKLFF.

This clone counts as medium-sized (0.01 to 0.1%). V gene TRBV15 combines with J gene TRBJ2-7; no definite D call. Per the germline V gene, CDR1 is LNHNV and CDR2 is YYDKDF (reference sequence). Trimming stripped 6 bases from V and 2 bases from J, with 17 bases between. The CDR3 is made up of 15 amino acids. The CDR3 nucleotides are TGTGCCACCAGTACCGGTATTGGGCCGACCTACGAGCAGTACTTC. Protein: CATSTGIGPTYEQYF.

V and J are TRBV30 and TRBJ2-1, with TRBD2 as a possible D gene (6 bases). There are 14 residues in the CDR3. Germline V gene data show CDR1 as GTSNPN and CDR2 as SVGIG (reference sequence). Trimming left V 2 bases short and J 5 bases short, with 13 bases between. The CDR3 bases are TGTGCCTGGAGTCTCTCTAGCGCCCACAATGAGCAGTTCTTC. Translation: CAWSLSSAHNEQFF.

The chain joins TRBV15 to TRBJ2-7; TRBD2 agrees at 7 bases. The trim removed 3 bases at V and 4 bases at J, leaving 9 bases unmatched. The CDR3 covers 15 residues. From germline, CDR1 is LNHNV and CDR2 YYDKDF (reference sequence). CDR3 sequence: CATSRMGAGRYEQYF. The CDR3 nucleotides are TGTGCCACCAGCAGGATGGGAGCGGGACGTTACGAGCAGTACTTC.

The V call is TRBV6-1, the J call TRBJ2-7, with 8 positions matching TRBD1. The germline gives CDR1 MNHNS, CDR2 SASEGT. V lost 7 bases, J lost 2 bases, and 7 bases stayed unmatched. This CDR3 has 14 residues. CDR3 sequence reads: CASIVDRATYEQYF. Here the CDR3 DNA reads TGTGCCAGCATCGTGGACAGGGCTACCTACGAGCAGTACTTC.

The V gene is TRBV9, the J gene TRBJ2-7, with 9 bases matching TRBD2. CDR1 and CDR2 (germline): SGDLS, YYNGEE. This CDR3 spans 14 amino acids. V dropped 2 bases and J dropped 7; count of bases not matched to a gene: 7. The CDR3 DNA reads TGTGCCAGCAGCGTGGCGGGAGGGCTGGGGGAGCAGTACTTC. Its protein product is CASSVAGGLGEQYF.

The chain is built from TRBV28 and TRBJ1-2; 8 nucleotides line up with TRBD1. J was trimmed by 8 bases and V by 3 bases; bases with no gene match: 8. CDR3 length equals 14 residues. From germline, CDR1 is MDHEN and CDR2 SYDVKM. DNA for the CDR3: TGTGCCAGCAGTTTTCACAGGGGGAGGGAGGGCTACACCTTC. It encodes CASSFHRGREGYTF.

V is TRBV6-6 and J is TRBJ1-4, with TRBD1 as a possible D gene (5 bases). CDR3 length: 13 residues. Per the germline V gene, CDR1 is MNHNY and CDR2 is SVGAGI (reference sequence). V was trimmed by 7 bases and J by 4 bases, leaving 10 bases between them. CDR3 amino acids: CASKGLNNEKLFF. The CDR3 DNA sequence: TGTGCCAGCAAGGGACTGAATAATGAAAAACTGTTTTTT.

This chain connects TRBV18 to TRBJ2-3; D ambiguous. With 3 bases removed from V and 6 bases from J, the gap between germline ends came to 16 bases. This CDR3 has 15 amino acids. Germline lookup yields CDR1 KGHSH and CDR2 LQKENI. DNA for the CDR3: TGTGCCAGCTCACCGCAGCCAACCTGGGCCGATACGCAGTATTTT. Translated: CASSPQPTWADTQYF.

The chain links TRBV10-3 to TRBJ1-1; no reliable D call. V dropped 3 bases and J dropped 1 base, with 9 bases sitting between them. CDR3 size: 14 residues. Germline V CDR1 and CDR2: ENHRY, SYGVKD. The CDR3, as DNA: TGTGCCATCAGTGAACCAAGGAGGAACACTGAAGCTTTCTTT. This sequence encodes CAISEPRRNTEAFF.

The chain has TRBV4-1 and TRBJ2-1; no clear D. The V gene lost 4 bases and the J gene lost 3 bases, with 4 bases spanning the gap. Germline V CDR1 and CDR2: MGHRA, YSYEKL. The CDR3 consists of 12 residues. The CDR3 nucleotides are TGCGCCAGCAGCCCCAGCTACAATGAGCAGTTCTTC. Protein: CASSPSYNEQFF.

This clone has just one count. The sample holds other DNA sequences that translate to the same CDR3. The rearrangement joins TRBV7-8 to TRBJ1-5, with D possibly TRBD1 on 5 matching bases. Trimming stripped 3 bases from V and 1 base from J, with 7 bases between. The CDR3 covers 14 residues. CDR1 and CDR2 (germline): SGHVS, FQNEAQ. The CDR3 DNA reads as TGTGCCAGCAGCTTTCGGGGGAGCAATCAGCCCCAGCATTTT. Protein product: CASSFRGSNQPQHF.

The V and J genes are TRBV28 and TRBJ2-7; D may be TRBD2 (5 bases). The V end was cut by 6 bases, the J end by 3 bases, with 9 bases between. Looked up from germline, CDR1 is MDHEN and CDR2 is SYDVKM. CDR3 length equals 12 residues. The CDR3 region is CASSRGNYEQYF. Written as DNA, the CDR3 is TGTGCCAGCAGCCGGGGAAACTACGAGCAGTACTTC. Full variable domain (rest looked up from reference TRBV28 and TRBJ2-7): DVKVTQSSRYLVKRTGEKVFLECVQDMDHENMFWYRQDPGLGLRLIYFSYDVKMKEKGDIPEGYSVSREKKERFSLILESASTNQTSMYLCASSRGNYEQYFGPGTRLTVT.

The chain combines TRBV7-6 with TRBJ2-3; TRBD2 is a possible D gene (5 bases). The CDR3 is made up of 16 amino acids. Germline values: CDR1 SGHVS, CDR2 FNYEAQ. V gave up 1 base and J gave up 0 bases, with 11 bases separating them. The CDR3 is CASSLGFRDSTDTQYF. The CDR3 DNA sequence: TGTGCCAGCAGCTTAGGGTTCCGGGATAGCACAGATACGCAGTATTTT.

This clone was recorded once. The rearrangement joins TRBV6-5 to TRBJ2-5, with TRBD1 identical over 8 bases. This CDR3 is 13 amino acids long. Germline CDR1 MNHEY, CDR2 SVGAGI. The trim removed 6 bases at V and 3 bases at J, leaving 3 bases unmatched. CDR3 coding DNA: TGTGCCAGCAGATCGACAGGGGAAGAGACCCAGTACTTC. This sequence encodes CASRSTGEETQYF.

The J gene is TRBJ1-3, the V gene TRBV10-3; 10 bases match TRBD1. The V gene's germline CDR1 is ENHRY and CDR2 SYGVKD. CDR3 size: 15 residues. The V and J ends lost 6 bases and 7 bases, in that order; junction bases with no gene match: 9. In DNA form, the CDR3 reads TGTGCCATCAGCTTGGGACAGGGGATGGGGAACACCATATATTTT. Amino acids: CAISLGQGMGNTIYF.

This clone was seen just once. V and J are TRBV7-3 and TRBJ2-7; tentative D call: TRBD1 (6 bases). The V and J ends lost 3 bases and 0 bases respectively, with 12 bases between them. Germline V lookup: CDR1 SGHTA, CDR2 FQGTGA. CDR3 length: 15 amino acids. The CDR3 protein is CASSLGHDGSYEQYF. CDR3 DNA: TGTGCCAGCAGCTTGGGACACGACGGCTCCTACGAGCAGTACTTC.

Only one count was recorded for this clone. This chain joins TRBV11-2 and TRBJ2-3, with TRBD1 matching 7 bases. The CDR3 is made up of 17 amino acids. Germline trimming cut 2 bases from V and 6 bases from J; bases unmatched to any gene: 14. Germline V gene lookup returns CDR1 SGHAT and CDR2 FQNNGV. The CDR3 region has the DNA TGTGCCAGCAGCTTACTCCGACAGGGCCGCTACTCGGATACGCAGTATTTT. Its translation is CASSLLRQGRYSDTQYF.

V gene TRBV28 combines with J gene TRBJ1-1, with 7 bases aligning to TRBD1. CDR1 and CDR2 (germline): MDHEN, SYDVKM. J was trimmed by 0 bases and V by 2 bases; bases with no gene match: 6. The CDR3 consists of 16 residues. CDR3 in DNA: TGTGCCAGCAGTTTAGGGACAGAGGAAATGAACACTGAAGCTTTCTTT. As protein: CASSLGTEEMNTEAFF.